The entry that follows covers one T cell receptor beta chain sequence. The data originate from a study of blood T cell repertoires in COVID-19. For the study at large: PBMCs, B-cell-depleted T cells, or T cells provided the cDNA or gDNA that made up the material.

This CDR3 has 13 residues. Per germline, CDR1 LNHDA and CDR2 SQIVND (reference sequence). V shed 4 bases and J shed 4 bases, with 10 bases lying between them. Repertoires were generated with immunoSEQ multiplex PCR, while TCRdb's copy carries only in-frame clones and drops some. The table shows 150,000 to 200,000 clones, with around 92% occurring only once. The specimen was PBMCs or T cells enriched from blood (not recorded which). The V gene is TRBV19, the J gene TRBJ1-2; D is possibly TRBD1 (5 bases). This sequence was found in a woman aged 18 to 35 who had recovered from COVID-19. The CDR3 sequence is CASSTQGLYGYTF. CDR3 DNA sequence: TGTGCCAGTAGTACCCAGGGACTCTATGGCTACACCTTC. The entire variable domain, with the rest obtained from reference TRBV19 and TRBJ1-2, is as follows: DGGITQSPKYLFRKEGQNVTLSCEQNLNHDAMYWYRQDPGQGLRLIYYSQIVNDFQKGDIAEGYSVSREKKESFPLTVTSAQKNPTAFYLCASSTQGLYGYTFGSGTRLTVV.